What follows are 22 T cell receptor beta chains derived from one specimen sequenced in a study of PD-1 blockade in classical Hodgkin lymphoma. Time point reported: cycle 4 day 1 (C4D1), after 5 to 7 weeks of nivolumab. Every patient relapsed after autologous stem cell transplantation, and brentuximab vedotin exposure varied. TCRdb's table, derived via immunoSEQ multiplex PCR, lists solely in-frame clones and lacks some. The table records about 24,000 clones, 72% of them present only once. Material: peripheral blood mononuclear cells (PBMCs), obtained before the fourth cycle of nivolumab. The receptors come from a human donor with classical Hodgkin lymphoma.

Remarks on this clone: The identical CDR3 is also encoded by other nucleotide sequences in the sample. The chain links TRBV6-5 to TRBJ2-1; D unclear. This CDR3 region has 13 residues. Between the trimmed V and J ends, which lost 6 bases and 0 bases, there was a span of 6 bases. Germline V gene lookup returns CDR1 MNHEY and CDR2 SVGAGI. CDR3 sequence: CASRLSSYNEQFF. The CDR3 nucleotides read TGTGCCAGCAGACTTAGCTCCTACAATGAGCAGTTCTTC.

This rearrangement joins TRBV2 to TRBJ2-5; weak D call: TRBD2 (5 bases). The V end was cut by 4 bases, the J end by 2 bases, with 11 bases between. The CDR3 runs 14 residues. Per germline, CDR1 SNHLY and CDR2 FYNNEI. In nucleotides, the CDR3 is TGTGCCAGCAGTGGACTAATGACACAAGAGACCCAGTACTTC. Residues: CASSGLMTQETQYF.

The CDR3 protein is CSVWGDRGYGYTF. DNA of the CDR3: TGCAGCGTTTGGGGGGACAGGGGCTATGGCTACACCTTC. The chain carries TRBV29-1 and TRBJ1-2, with TRBD1 identical over 10 bases. With V trimmed by 5 bases and J by 4 bases, 4 bases remained unmatched. The germline V gene encodes CDR1 SQVTM and CDR2 ANQGSEA. The CDR3 has 13 residues.

The V and J genes are TRBV5-6 and TRBJ1-3; D may be TRBD1 (5 bases). The germline V and J ends were trimmed by 1 base and 0 bases, with 11 bases remaining between them. CDR3 length: 16 amino acids. Germline values: CDR1 SGHDT, CDR2 YYEEEE. Written as DNA, the CDR3 is TGTGCCAGCAGCTTGCCCGCCGACAGCTCTGGAAACACCATATATTTT. It specifies CASSLPADSSGNTIYF.

Comments on this clone: No DNA is shown, since the ends of the CDR3 on it are uncertain; the CDR3 is the one TCRdb lists. The CDR3 reads CSVSPRDRDSFSPSIF. The chain carries TRBV29-1 and TRBJ1-5. Germline V CDR1 and CDR2: SQVTM, ANQGSEA. 16 amino acids form the CDR3, both terminal residues included.

This rearrangement joins TRBV5-1 to TRBJ1-1, with D possibly TRBD1 on 5 matching bases. Per the germline V gene, CDR1 is SGHRS and CDR2 is YFSETQ. The CDR3 consists of 15 residues. Deletions cut 0 bases from V and 0 bases from J, with 9 bases between. The CDR3 loop is CASSLVTALNTEAFF. CDR3 in DNA: TGCGCCAGCAGCTTGGTGACAGCTTTGAACACTGAAGCTTTCTTT.

V usage is TRBV4-2 and J usage is TRBJ1-3; no definite D call. The length of the CDR3 is 16 residues. V lost 4 bases, J lost 1 base, and 14 bases lay in between. Germline V gene lookup returns CDR1 LGHNA and CDR2 YNFKEQ. The CDR3 sequence: CASSPLRAPSGNTIYF. The DNA of the CDR3 is TGTGCCAGCAGCCCCCTTAGGGCACCGTCTGGAAACACCATATATTTT.

The V gene is TRBV19, the J gene TRBJ1-5; D may be TRBD1 (6 bases). The CDR3 is 13 residues long. The V gene lost 4 bases and the J gene lost 4 bases, with 8 bases spanning the gap. Germline CDR1 is LNHDA and CDR2 is SQIVND (reference sequence). As DNA, the CDR3 is TGTGCCAGTAGTACGGACAGAAATCAGCCCCAGCATTTT. Its protein product is CASSTDRNQPQHF.

The genes are TRBV5-1 and TRBJ2-2; 10 bases line up with TRBD1. Losses at the gene ends were 0 bases for V and 7 bases for J; bases not matched to a gene: 9. Germline V gene lookup returns CDR1 SGHRS and CDR2 YFSETQ. The CDR3 is 17 amino acids. CDR3 region: CASSLVVTGGAGGELFF. The CDR3 region has the DNA TGCGCCAGCAGCTTGGTAGTGACAGGGGGCGCCGGCGGGGAGCTGTTTTTT. The whole variable domain, remainder taken from reference TRBV5-1 and TRBJ2-2, is KAGVTQTPRYLIKTRGQQVTLSCSPISGHRSVSWYQQTPGQGLQFLFEYFSETQRNKGNFPGRFSGRQFSNSRSEMNVSTLELGDSALYLCASSLVVTGGAGGELFFGEGSRLTVL.

The chain employs TRBV7-2 and TRBJ1-3; TRBD1 is a possible D gene (6 bases). The V gene's germline CDR1 is SGHTA and CDR2 FQGNSA. Trimming took 5 bases from V and 0 from J, leaving 17 bases between them. The CDR3 contains 17 residues. CDR3: CASSVTFAGASGNTIYF. The CDR3 DNA reads TGTGCCAGCAGCGTGACCTTCGCAGGGGCCTCTGGAAACACCATATATTTT.

The chain carries TRBV28 and TRBJ1-5; D gene ambiguous. Between the trimmed V and J ends, which lost 4 bases and 3 bases, there was a span of 13 bases. The length of the CDR3 is 15 residues. CDR1 is MDHEN and CDR2 is SYDVKM in the germline V gene. The CDR3 is CASSSFSSNNQPQHF. CDR3 nucleotide sequence: TGTGCCAGCAGTTCATTCAGCTCCAACAATCAGCCCCAGCATTTT.

This sequence joins TRBV19 and TRBJ1-1; possibly TRBD1 for D (5 bases). From germline, CDR1 is LNHDA and CDR2 SQIVND (reference sequence). This CDR3 has 12 residues. The V end was cut by 4 bases, the J end by 5 bases, with 8 bases between. CDR3 protein: CASSTQGTEAFF. In nucleotides, the CDR3 is TGTGCCAGTAGTACCCAGGGAACTGAAGCTTTCTTT.

This chain joins TRBV4-2 and TRBJ2-5; D ambiguous. Trimming took 5 bases from V and 4 from J, leaving 11 bases between them. The CDR3 runs 13 residues. Germline V CDR1 and CDR2: LGHNA, YNFKEQ. The CDR3 sequence: CASSYRPGETQYF. The CDR3, as DNA: TGTGCCAGCAGCTACCGTCCGGGAGAGACCCAGTACTTC.

This chain uses TRBV19 with TRBJ2-3, with a tentative D call TRBD2 (5 bases). CDR3 length: 11 residues. The germline gives CDR1 LNHDA, CDR2 SQIVND (reference sequence). The V end was cut by 7 bases, the J end by 11 bases, with 13 bases between. The CDR3 nucleotides are TGTGCCAGTACCGACGGCCGGGGGCAGTATTTT. Residues: CASTDGRGQYF. Full variable domain (outside the CDR3, taken from reference TRBV19 and TRBJ2-3): DGGITQSPKYLFRKEGQNVTLSCEQNLNHDAMYWYRQDPGQGLRLIYYSQIVNDFQKGDIAEGYSVSREKKESFPLTVTSAQKNPTAFYLCASTDGRGQYFGPGTRLTVL.

The chain combines TRBV27 with TRBJ1-1, with a possible D match to TRBD1 (6 bases). V was clipped by 4 bases and J by 6 bases, with 15 bases between them. CDR1 is MNHEY, CDR2 SMNVEV, per germline (reference sequence). The CDR3 length is 14 residues. In DNA, the CDR3 is TGTGCCAGCAGTTACTTCGGGGAGGGGGCTGAAGCTTTCTTT. It specifies CASSYFGEGAEAFF.

V gene TRBV7-8 combines with J gene TRBJ1-5; the D is unclear. The germline V gene has CDR1 SGHVS and CDR2 FQNEAQ. The CDR3 runs to 13 residues. V was trimmed by 4 bases and J by 1 base, leaving 5 bases between them. The CDR3 DNA is TGTGCCAGCAGCTCTGGGAGCAATCAGCCCCAGCATTTT. Translation gives CASSSGSNQPQHF.

The V gene is TRBV6-1, the J gene TRBJ2-7, with 8 bases matching TRBD2. The CDR3 is 15 residues long. Per germline, CDR1 MNHNS and CDR2 SASEGT. The J segment lost 7 bases and the V segment lost 1 base, leaving 9 bases of the junction unmatched. CDR3 nucleotide sequence: TGTGCCAGCAGTGAAGGACTAGCGAGCCCTAAGGAGCAGTACGTC. This gives the protein CASSEGLASPKEQYV.

This clone was seen a few times. The chain is built from TRBV4-1 and TRBJ2-3; 7 bases align to TRBD1. The CDR3 spans 15 residues. Looked up from germline, CDR1 is MGHRA and CDR2 is YSYEKL. Trimming took 3 bases from V and 0 from J; bases not matched to a gene: 3. The CDR3 region is CASSHRDSSTDTQYF. For the CDR3, the DNA is TGCGCCAGCAGCCACCGGGACAGCAGCACAGATACGCAGTATTTT.

This clone was seen just once. The rearrangement uses TRBV28 and TRBJ1-2; D is uncertain. The germline CDR1 and CDR2 sequences are MDHEN and SYDVKM. V was trimmed by 3 bases and J by 0 bases, leaving 11 bases between them. The CDR3 is made up of 15 amino acids. The CDR3 region has the DNA TGTGCCAGCAGTTTTGACGGATCAGCTAACTATGGCTACACCTTC. Encoded protein: CASSFDGSANYGYTF.

The chain employs TRBV6-6 and TRBJ1-5; the D is unclear. V lost 8 bases, J lost 4 bases, and 9 bases lay in between. This CDR3 region has 12 residues. Germline CDR1 and CDR2: MNHNY and SVGAGI (reference sequence). In nucleotides, the CDR3 is TGTGCCAGCGGATGGGTAAATCAGCCCCAGCATTTT. Residues: CASGWVNQPQHF.

V and J are TRBV30 and TRBJ2-2; the D is unclear. CDR1 and CDR2 from the germline V gene are GTSNPN and SVGIG (reference sequence). The CDR3 runs to 13 residues. Trimming cost V 2 bases and J 8 bases, with 12 bases left between them. The CDR3 sequence is CAWSRNTKGELFF. DNA of the CDR3: TGTGCCTGGAGTCGTAATACCAAGGGGGAGCTGTTTTTT.

The rearrangement links TRBV5-5 to TRBJ1-4; 11 bases match TRBD1. This CDR3 region has 15 residues. V shed 3 bases, J shed 5 bases, and the junction held 3 bases outside the gene matches. Germline CDR1 SGHKS, CDR2 YYEKEE (reference sequence). CDR3 nucleotide sequence: TGTGCCAGCAGCTCGGGGACAGGGGGAAATGAAAAACTGTTTTTT. This sequence encodes CASSSGTGGNEKLFF.